This is a list of T cell receptor beta chains from one sample in a study of CXCR3-negative and CXCR3-positive naive CD8 T cells. Using the 5' RACE reads, TCRdb records one entry per CDR3 protein without DNA. Found here are 110,000 or so distinct CDR3 sequences; the top ten clones hold less than 0.4%. The material sequenced was naive CXCR3+ CD8+ T cells from blood. These receptors were taken from a human donor in good health. Some clones in this sample may be carry-over from other donors' samples. Each CDR3 is given with its conserved first and last residue.

cdr3_length	v_call	j_call	cdr3_aa
15	TRBV15	TRBJ1-1	CATSITGTVNTEAFF
13	TRBV29-1	TRBJ2-1	CSVVGQGYNEPFF
14	TRBV5-4	TRBJ2-1	CASTKRGQGNEQFF
14	TRBV20-1	TRBJ2-7	CSARVGPIMYEQYF
15	TRBV6-2/TRBV6-3	TRBJ2-4	CASGNTGYAKNIQYF
14	TRBV28	TRBJ1-1	CASSRQGLYTEAFF
18	TRBV4-3	TRBJ2-5	CASSQDRLAGGRQETQYF
16	TRBV7-9	TRBJ2-7	CASSLETSGKPYEQYF
14	TRBV9	TRBJ2-2	CASSPRTAVGELFF
20	TRBV15	TRBJ2-4	CATSREGLKQQTIAKNIQYF
17	TRBV4-3	TRBJ2-6	CASSQDQGALGANVLTF
13	TRBV5-1	TRBJ2-7	CASSWTSTYEQYF
15	TRBV18	TRBJ1-5	CASSPPDRGNQPQHF
14	TRBV7-9	TRBJ2-7	CASSLERGEDEQYF
14	TRBV5-6	TRBJ2-1	CASSFGTIINEQFF
15	TRBV5-1	TRBJ2-3	CASSLNVRYTDTQYF
14	TRBV29-1	TRBJ2-3	CSVEEAAPTDTQYF
14	TRBV12-3/TRBV12-4	TRBJ1-1	CASSLARLLTEAFF
14	TRBV28	TRBJ2-1	CASSTSGGLNEQFF
15	TRBV20-1	TRBJ2-1	CSASPYGRRRNEQFF
15	TRBV28	TRBJ2-7	CASSSLTGAYYEQYF
14	TRBV7-6	TRBJ2-5	CASSLGGGGETQYF
16	TRBV7-9	TRBJ2-2	CASSLGSGTNTGELFF
16	TRBV7-9	TRBJ2-2	CASSLGETEDTGELFF
12	TRBV29-1	TRBJ2-5	CSVGTGHQTQYF
19	TRBV9	TRBJ2-2	CASSVEGSGGNANTGELFF
15	TRBV7-9	TRBJ2-1	CASSLEAPAYNEQFF
13	TRBV19	TRBJ2-2	CASSMAGYGELFF
15	TRBV7-9	TRBJ1-1	CASSPISRVLTEAFF
15	TRBV9	TRBJ2-5	CASTGGTGDWETQYF
15	TRBV28	TRBJ2-5	CASSPQGRKFEDQYF
19	TRBV7-6	TRBJ2-1	CASSLMGAGAGGSYNEQFF
15	TRBV19	TRBJ2-7	CASSTLAGDYYEQYF
15	TRBV6-6	TRBJ2-1	CASKGGSYINNEQFF
16	TRBV5-1	TRBJ2-5	CASSLVPGLAGATQYF
12	TRBV10-3	TRBJ1-2	CAISEPGQNYTF
14	TRBV6-4	TRBJ1-6	CASSSGVQGSPLHF